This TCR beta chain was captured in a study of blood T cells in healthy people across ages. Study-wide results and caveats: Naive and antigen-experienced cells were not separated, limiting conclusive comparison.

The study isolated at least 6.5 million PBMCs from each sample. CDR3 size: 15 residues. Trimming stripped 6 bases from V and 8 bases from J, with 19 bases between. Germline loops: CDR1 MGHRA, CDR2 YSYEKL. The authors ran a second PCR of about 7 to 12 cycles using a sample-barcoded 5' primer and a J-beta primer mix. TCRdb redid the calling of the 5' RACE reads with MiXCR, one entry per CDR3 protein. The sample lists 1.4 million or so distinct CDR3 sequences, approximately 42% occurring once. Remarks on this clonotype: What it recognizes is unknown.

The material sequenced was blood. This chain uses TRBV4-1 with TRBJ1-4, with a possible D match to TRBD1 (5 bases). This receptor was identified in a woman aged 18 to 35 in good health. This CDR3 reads CASSPMRGPKEKLFF. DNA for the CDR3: TGCGCCAGCAGTCCAATGCGGGGCCCGAAGGAAAAACTGTTTTTT.